This T cell receptor beta chain was profiled in a study of T cells after yellow fever vaccination. Via MiXCR, TCRdb re-called the 5' RACE reads, giving one row per CDR3 protein. The data show approximately 510,000 distinct CDR3 sequences, less than 25% seen once. This clonotype has only a few counts. The clonotype comes from a man aged 18 to 30 who received the YFV17D yellow fever vaccine. Sequenced material: PBMCs, taken roughly 20 days after the first yellow fever vaccination.

The CDR3 reads CASSRTGFAGDTQYF. The CDR3 DNA reads TGTGCCAGCAGCCGGACAGGGTTCGCGGGAGATACGCAGTATTTT. V is TRBV7-9 and J is TRBJ2-3, with 8 bases lining up with TRBD1. The ends lost 5 bases at V and 5 bases at J; junction bases unmatched: 9. CDR3 length equals 15 residues. Looked up from germline, CDR1 is SEHNR and CDR2 is FQNEAQ (reference sequence).